Sequencing of this T cell receptor beta chain was carried out in a study of cytomegalovirus exposure and HLA in healthy donors. Findings and caveats of the study: With DRB1 most and HLA-C fewest, TCR association rates differed between HLA loci in a later analysis. Later analysis showed most CMV-associated TCR beta chains appearing HLA-restricted. TCR sequences were mostly rare, though some public TCRs occurred in many donors. Among the CMV-associated chains, three were confirmed in vitro as specific for CMV antigens.

This clone was detected a few times. Its antigen is as yet unknown. This CDR3 is 16 amino acids long. The V gene's germline CDR1 is SGHRS and CDR2 YFSETQ. J was trimmed by 4 bases and V by 4 bases; bases with no gene match: 13. Primers included in the PCR were 60 Vbeta and 13 Jbeta primers. Assay used: immunoSEQ multiplex PCR; TCRdb lists only in-frame clones, some missing. The sample holds approximately 170,000 clones, 77% seen once. The gene calls are TRBV5-1 and TRBJ1-2, with 7 positions matching TRBD1. This TCR was recovered from a female donor in good health and CMV-seronegative. Sequencing was carried out using PBMCs. The CDR3 protein is CASSPDPDRFTYGYTF. DNA of the CDR3: TGCGCCAGCAGCCCGGACCCGGACAGGTTTACCTATGGCTACACCTTC. The full variable domain, in which reference TRBV5-1 and TRBJ1-2 provide the parts outside the CDR3, is KAGVTQTPRYLIKTRGQQVTLSCSPISGHRSVSWYQQTPGQGLQFLFEYFSETQRNKGNFPGRFSGRQFSNSRSEMNVSTLELGDSALYLCASSPDPDRFTYGYTFGSGTRLTVV.